The TCR beta chain under discussion was sequenced for a study of T cell repertoires in cytomegalovirus infection. Study-wide context: Indications came from public TCR beta signatures; they pointed to CMV infection and to a matching HLA type.

Germline V lookup: CDR1 SEHNR, CDR2 FQNEAQ (reference sequence). The CDR3 has 15 amino acids. The V and J ends lost 1 base and 3 bases, in that order; junction bases with no gene match: 5. In regard to this clonotype: The antigen is undetermined.

One entry per CDR3 protein results from TCRdb running MiXCR on the reads. The data show hundreds of thousands of distinct CDR3 sequences, around 32% seen once. The chain has TRBV7-9 and TRBJ2-5, with 7 bases lining up with TRBD1. The sequence was obtained from a human donor in good health (CMV status not recorded). Some clones in this sample may be carry-over from other donors' samples. Sequenced here: cultured PBMCs, sampled from culture after CMV antigen stimulation. The chain's CDR3 is CASSLGPGQKETQYF. For the CDR3, the DNA is TGTGCCAGCAGCTTAGGGCCGGGACAGAAAGAGACCCAGTACTTC. Looking up the rest from reference TRBV7-9 and TRBJ2-5 gives the full variable domain: DTGVSQNPRHKITKRGQNVTFRCDPISEHNRLYWYRQTLGQGPEFLTYFQNEAQLEKSRLLSDRFSAERPKGSFSTLEIQRTEQGDSAMYLCASSLGPGQKETQYFGPGTRLLVL.